This section outlines one T cell receptor beta chain sequence together with its context. In its sample, this clone was seen a few times. This clone's antigen is unknown. Base qualities are missing; no much larger clone stands one base away. The data were obtained in a study of shared clonotypes between healthy human individuals (dated by TCRdb to between 2020 and 2021). General notes on the study: Two women and a few men aged 18 to 49 years were included in the cohort. Different laboratories and diverse techniques were used to prepare libraries and sequence TCR repertoires, to increase sequencing depth and limit assay-specific biases. The study deeply sequenced blood TCR repertoires of about 5 healthy adults to estimate repertoire size and the extent of clonotype sharing between individuals. For each donor, CD4 naive and CD4 memory were each given three plates, CD8 naive was given two plates, and CD8 memory was given one plate. Per donor, leukapheresis produced somewhere between about 0.9 and 9.5 billion PBMCs.

Broad study findings and their caveats: Sampling was restricted to blood, and TCR repertoires in tissue are likely to differ from TCR repertoires in blood. Pairwise subsampling indicated that sequencing depth was expected to affect the degree of clonotype sharing among donors. Naive subsets generally had larger estimated clonotype richness than memory subsets. Because the study included only a small number of donors, the genetic and exposure-history diversity represented was limited. Higher generation probabilities were observed for clonotypes shared by all four sorted-subset donors than for non-shared clonotypes. Even with the large sequencing depth, rarefaction of the sorted-subset datasets indicated that sequencing was incomplete. When a handful of donors were compared, the shared fraction of clonotypes was around 4.6% for naive CD4, over 3% for naive CD8, 2.3% for memory CD4, and roughly 0.43% for memory CD8.

Reading the germline V gene gives CDR1 SGHRS and CDR2 YFSETQ. The CDR3 covers 14 residues, taking in both the cysteine and the phenylalanine. Only the CDR3 portion is preserved as DNA: 42 bases, with reading frame beginning at the first base. The germline ends are 11 bases apart after V is trimmed by 7 bases and J by 0 bases. Healthy HIV-negative adults with no recently reported acute infections or vaccinations were included as donors. Every donor was a Caucasian adult residing in Nashville, Tennessee, USA. CD4+ T cells were enriched by magnetic negative selection; naive cells were then positively selected on CD45RA, and the negative fraction formed the memory subset. After blood collection by leukapheresis, PBMCs were isolated using Ficoll-Histopaque density gradient centrifugation and then cryopreserved in the vapor phase of liquid nitrogen. Analytical flow cytometry was used to check the purity and quantity of every magnetically sorted T cell population. Genomic DNA was isolated from every sorted fraction and measured by UV absorbance on a Nanodrop 2000c.

Using the deep immunoSEQ assay, TCR CDR3 regions were amplified from genomic DNA by multiplex PCR. Genomic DNA extracted from each cell subset was distributed evenly over all wells of several immunoSEQ 96-well plates, and each plate served as one replicate. For sorted subsets, each replicate PCR was loaded with about 200 ng genomic DNA, equivalent to approximately 33,000 T cell genomes. The purified libraries were quantified using a Qubit 3.0 fluorometer, sized with a Bioanalyzer 2100, and then quantified again using the KAPA Library Quantification kit. Each immunoSEQ 96-well plate was sequenced on its own single-read 150-cycle Illumina NextSeq 550 flow cell. The original pipeline was this. Because only junctional sequences without quality scores were contained in the immunoSEQ output, filtering matching that applied to full-length reads could not be performed. Sequences were annotated with PyIR, a Python wrapper for IgBLAST v1.9, and V/J genes and CDR3 were assigned using IMGT germline references. Reads with weak V/J assignments (E-value above 1e-6), missing CDR3, stop codons, out-of-frame junctions, or ambiguous translated residues were removed. V3J clonotypes were defined as sequences sharing the same inferred V gene, J gene, and CDR3 amino acid sequence. To compute the percentage overlap between repertoires, the number of shared unique clonotypes was divided by the size of the smaller repertoire. Richness of each repertoire was evaluated using RTK rarefaction, the Chao1 estimator, and Recon v2.1 estimates of unobserved clonotypes. Generation probabilities for all TCRbeta clonotypes obtained by the gDNA method from a handful of donors were computed using OLGA. Entries here come from immuneACCESS through TCRdb and include only in-frame sequences with V and J called. Some clones fail to appear in such tables; in the studies checked, an unresolved V gene covers under half of the shortfall, and the cause of the remainder is unknown. V, J and clone size were drawn from that table, and D and trimming were deduced from the DNA. The sample yields some 630,000 clones; approximately 79% were counted once. The ten largest clones represent approximately 1.8% of the sample.

Sequenced input: memory CD4+ T cells sorted from blood. The cell subset or site label corresponds to: CD45RA-negative fraction. The origin of this receptor is a woman aged 25 to 39 in good health. The rearrangement combines TRBV5-1 with TRBJ2-1; the D gene identity is not certain. CDR3 reads: CASQTQSSYNEQFF. Read as DNA, the sequence is TGCGCCAGCCAGACTCAAAGCTCCTACAATGAGCAGTTCTTC.